This T cell receptor beta chain was captured by sequencing in a study of blood T cell repertoires in COVID-19. As for the study in general: PBMCs, B-cell-depleted T cells, or T cells were the source of the cDNA or gDNA that made up the material.

Methods used by the authors: Amplification with reference gene primers provided the estimates of nucleated cell counts. Here immunoSEQ multiplex PCR was the method, and the copy in TCRdb shows in-frame clones only, minus some. The V and J calls and clone size were taken over from that table, and D and trimming were inferred from the DNA. Among about 200,000 clones listed, about 85% were seen once. The V end was cut by 3 bases, the J end by 1 base, with 9 bases between. The CDR3 has 14 residues. Germline values: CDR1 SGHAT, CDR2 FQNNGV. The chain uses TRBV11-2 and TRBJ1-1; D may be TRBD1 (5 bases). The sequence derives from an elderly woman with acute or convalescent COVID-19. Material: peripheral blood. CDR3 nucleotides: TGTGCCAGCAGCTTGATGCAGGGGAACACTGAAGCTTTCTTT. Residues: CASSLMQGNTEAFF.